The 2 T cell receptor beta chains below all came from one sample that was sequenced in a study of T cell repertoires in cytomegalovirus infection. TCRdb re-called the reads with MiXCR, one entry per CDR3 protein. This sample yields about 920,000 distinct CDR3 sequences, of which less than 40% are seen a single time; more than 12% belongs to the top ten. Antigen specificity for these receptors is unknown. Material: cultured CD8+ T cells from PBMCs, obtained from culture after CMV antigen stimulation. These receptors were collected from a human donor in good health (CMV status not recorded). Some clones in this sample may be carry-over from other donors' samples.

This clonotype was counted only a few times. The genes are TRBV12-3 or TRBV12-4 and TRBJ1-2; TRBD1 agrees at 8 bases. CDR3 size: 15 residues. V trimming: 3 bases; J trimming: 4 bases; junction bases outside the gene matches: 7. CDR3 loop: CASSLGQDLFYGYTF. In DNA form, the CDR3 reads TGTGCCAGCAGTTTGGGACAGGACTTGTTCTATGGCTACACCTTC.

This clonotype has just a few counts. The chain joins TRBV4-1 to TRBJ1-1; no firm D call. V was trimmed by 3 bases and J by 5 bases, leaving 16 bases between them. This CDR3 contains 15 residues. CDR1 and CDR2 (germline): MGHRA, YSYEKL. The CDR3 DNA sequence: TGCGCCAGCAGCCACCCCGGAGGGCAGGAGACTGAAGCTTTCTTT. Translating it yields CASSHPGGQETEAFF.